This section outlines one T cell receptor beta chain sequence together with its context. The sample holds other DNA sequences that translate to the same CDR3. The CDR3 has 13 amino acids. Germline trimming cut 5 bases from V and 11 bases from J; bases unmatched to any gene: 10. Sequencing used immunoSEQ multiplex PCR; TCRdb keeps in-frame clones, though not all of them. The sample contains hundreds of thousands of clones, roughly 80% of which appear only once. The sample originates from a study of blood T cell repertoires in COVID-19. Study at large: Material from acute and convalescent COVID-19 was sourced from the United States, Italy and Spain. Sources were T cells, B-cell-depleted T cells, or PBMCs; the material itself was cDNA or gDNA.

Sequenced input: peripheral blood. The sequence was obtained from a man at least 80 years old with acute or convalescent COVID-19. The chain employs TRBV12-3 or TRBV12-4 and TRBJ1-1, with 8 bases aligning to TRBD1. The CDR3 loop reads CASSPSGGREAFF. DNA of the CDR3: TGTGCCAGCAGTCCATCAGGGGGCCGTGAGGCTTTCTTT.